These T cell receptor beta chains were read from a single sample in a study of breast tumors, draining lymph nodes, adjacent tissues. TCRdb called the multiplex PCR reads again in MiXCR, with one record for every CDR3 protein. Of approximately 230,000 distinct CDR3 sequences listed, under 40% are singletons. The sequenced material came from axillary lymph node tissue. The receptors come from a female donor with breast cancer. Some clones in this sample may be carry-over from other donors' samples. Each CDR3 is given with its conserved first and last residue. A D gene is named only where the DNA matches it firmly. Not every row has a clone size; where given, it reads once, few, many or a size class.

D gene,clone size,V gene,J gene,CDR3 DNA,CDR3 protein
TRBD1,-,TRBV12-3/TRBV12-4,TRBJ2-7,TGTGCCAGCAGTCGTCGGGACAGGGGCTACGAGCAGTACTTC,CASSRRDRGYEQYF
-,many,TRBV6-5,TRBJ1-2,TGTGCCAGCAGTCAACCGGACAGATACTATGGCTACACCTTC,CASSQPDRYYGYTF
TRBD1,-,TRBV5-1,TRBJ1-6,TGCGCCAGCAGCTTGGCCACAGGGGATAATTCACCCCTCCACTTT,CASSLATGDNSPLHF
-,many,TRBV20-1,TRBJ2-7,TGCAGTGCTAGAGCCCCTGGCGGGTCCTACGAGCAGTACTTC,CSARAPGGSYEQYF
-,many,TRBV20-1,TRBJ2-5,TGCAGTGCTATATCTCGGGGGTACCGAGGGAGGAAAGAGACCCAGTACTTC,CSAISRGYRGRKETQYF
TRBD2,once,TRBV7-9,TRBJ2-3,TGTGCCAGCAGCACACAAGGGACTAGCGGGAGCACAGATACGCAGTATTTT,CASSTQGTSGSTDTQYF
-,-,TRBV28,TRBJ1-5,TGTGCCAGCAGTTGGGGCAGGGGAAGTCAGCCCCAGCATTTT,CASSWGRGSQPQHF
-,many,TRBV6-6,TRBJ2-7,TGTGCCAGCAGTCACTCGTACGGGGGCGACTACGAGCAGTACTTC,CASSHSYGGDYEQYF
-,many,TRBV6-1,TRBJ2-7,TGTGCCAGCAGTGAAATGACGGCCTACGAGCAGTACTTC,CASSEMTAYEQYF
-,few,TRBV6-5,TRBJ2-7,TGTGCCAGCAGTTACGGGGCAGACTCCTACGAGCAGTACTTC,CASSYGADSYEQYF
-,-,TRBV30,TRBJ2-7,TGTGCCTGGAGTGTAGGGGGGTCCTCCTACGAGCAGTACTTC,CAWSVGGSSYEQYF
-,-,TRBV28,TRBJ1-5,TGTGCCAGCAGTTCCGGACGGGTTAGCAATCAGCCCCAGCATTTT,CASSSGRVSNQPQHF
TRBD2,many,TRBV20-1,TRBJ2-7,TGCAGTGCTAGAGGGATAGGGACTAGCGGGGGGCGGAGCTCCTACGAGCAGTACTTC,CSARGIGTSGGRSSYEQYF
TRBD1,-,TRBV9,TRBJ2-3,TGTGCCAGCAGCTCGTCGCCGGGACAGACGTTAGGCTCGCCCACGCCTAAGGGGGCAGATACGCAGTATTTT,CASSSSPGQTLGSPTPKGADTQYF
-,-,TRBV25-1,TRBJ2-2,TGTGCCACTTTTGGGGATACCGGGGAGCTGTTTTTT,CATFGDTGELFF
-,-,TRBV5-1,TRBJ1-1,TGCGCCAGCAGCTTTCGGAGGGGGGCTGAAGCTTTCTTT,CASSFRRGAEAFF
-,many,TRBV4-1,TRBJ2-7,TGCGCCAGCAGCCCCCGGACAGACTCCTACGAGCAGTACTTC,CASSPRTDSYEQYF
TRBD1,many,TRBV19,TRBJ2-6,TGTGCCAGTAGCCTCCGGGACAGGGGTTCCGGGGCCAACGTCCTGACTTTC,CASSLRDRGSGANVLTF
TRBD1,many,TRBV11-2,TRBJ2-7,TGTGCCAGCAGTCCGGGACAGGACCCCTACGAGCAGTACTTC,CASSPGQDPYEQYF
-,-,TRBV28,TRBJ1-2,TGTGCCAGCATCACGGGTCTGTGGCGAGGCTACACCTTC,CASITGLWRGYTF
-,-,TRBV20-1,TRBJ1-1,TGCAGTGCTAGAGGCGACACGAACACTGAAGCTTTCTTT,CSARGDTNTEAFF
-,-,TRBV20-1,TRBJ1-4,TGCAGTGCTAGGCCTAGCGGGCCATCTAATGAAAAACTGTTTTTT,CSARPSGPSNEKLFF
TRBD2,-,TRBV7-3,TRBJ2-3,TGTGCCAGCAGCCGAGCGGGTCTAGCGGGGGGCACTCTCCCAGATGCGCAGTATTTT,CASSRAGLAGGTLPDAQYF
-,many,TRBV5-1,TRBJ2-7,TGCGCCAGCAGCCTAATCCCGGGGAACTACGAGCAGTACTTC,CASSLIPGNYEQYF
-,-,TRBV6-6,TRBJ2-2,TGTGCCAGCAGGCTAAAAACGGGACTCCAGAACACCGGGGAGCTGTTTTTT,CASRLKTGLQNTGELFF
TRBD2,many,TRBV10-3,TRBJ2-3,TGTGCCATCAGCCTAGCGGGAGCGGATACGCAGTATTTT,CAISLAGADTQYF
-,-,TRBV19,TRBJ2-1,TGTGCCAGTAGTATAGGACACCTCAATGAGCAGTTCTTC,CASSIGHLNEQFF
-,many,TRBV5-6,TRBJ2-5,TGTGCCAGCAGCTTGGTAAGCGACGGGACCCAGTACTTC,CASSLVSDGTQYF
-,-,TRBV28,TRBJ1-5,TGTGCCAGCATTTGGTCCGCAGGAGTTAATCAGCCCCAGCATTTT,CASIWSAGVNQPQHF
-,many,TRBV2,TRBJ2-2,TGTGCCAGCAGGGCTGGACCTAACACCGGGGAGCTGTTTTTT,CASRAGPNTGELFF
TRBD2,many,TRBV2,TRBJ2-5,TGTGCCAGCAGTGTAACCATAGCGGGGGACAACCAAGAGACCCAGTACTTC,CASSVTIAGDNQETQYF
-,many,TRBV12-3/TRBV12-4,TRBJ2-3,TGTGCCAGCAGTTTAGGGGTTTTCAGCACAGATACGCAGTATTTT,CASSLGVFSTDTQYF
-,-,TRBV7-3,TRBJ2-2,TGTGCCAGCAGTCCGGAGCCCGCCGGGGAGCTGTTTTTT,CASSPEPAGELFF
TRBD2,-,TRBV5-4,TRBJ2-1,TGTGCCAGCAGCTCCGGGACTAGCGGGAGTTACAATGAGCAGTTCTTC,CASSSGTSGSYNEQFF
-,few,TRBV20-1,TRBJ1-2,TGCAGTGCTCTTAGTATCTTTCCGGGCTCCGAGGAGGGCTACACCTTC,CSALSIFPGSEEGYTF
-,many,TRBV9,TRBJ2-2,TGTGCCAGCAGCATTACCGGGGAGCTGTTTTTT,CASSITGELFF
-,many,TRBV18,TRBJ1-2,TGTGCCAGCTCACCACTCCCAGAAGGCTACACCTTC,CASSPLPEGYTF
-,few,TRBV7-9,TRBJ1-2,TGCACCAGCAGCCAAGATGGCTTCACGGACTATGGCTACCCCTTC,CTSSQDGFTDYGYPF
TRBD1,many,TRBV6-5,TRBJ1-2,TGTGCCAGCAGTTACTCAGGGGGCGGATATGGCTACACCTTC,CASSYSGGGYGYTF
-,many,TRBV2,TRBJ1-2,TGTGCCAGCAGTGCGTGGCAGGGCCCTAACTATGGCTACACCTTC,CASSAWQGPNYGYTF